This T cell receptor (beta chain) was profiled in a study of blood T cell repertoires in COVID-19. Across the study: Specimens from acute and convalescent COVID-19 originated in the United States, Italy and Spain. PBMCs, B-cell-depleted T cells, or T cells provided the cDNA or gDNA that made up the material.

The CDR3 sequence is 16 residues long. Germline V gene sequence: CDR1 LGHDT, CDR2 YNNKEL (reference sequence). The V end lost 2 bases, the J end lost 10 bases, and 18 bases lay between the germline ends. In the original analysis: Amplified reference gene primers provided the basis for estimating nucleated cell counts. Sequenced by immunoSEQ multiplex PCR; TCRdb stores in-frame clones only, minus some. That table is the source of V, J and clone size, and D and trimming were worked out from the DNA. The data contain some 150,000 clones, 80% to 90% of them singletons. Specimen: peripheral blood. The sequence came from a woman aged 45-60 years with active or convalescent COVID-19. The rearrangement links TRBV3-1 (or the pseudogene TRBV3-2) to TRBJ1-6; D not resolved. The CDR3, as DNA: TGTGCCAGCAGCCAACTCATATACGGTCCGAGCTCACCCCTCCACTTT. Translating gives CASSQLIYGPSSPLHF.